This T cell receptor (beta chain) was found in a study of blood T cell repertoires in COVID-19. Whole-study context: T cells, B-cell-depleted T cells, or PBMCs provided the cDNA or gDNA that served as material.

Source study methods: By means of reference gene primer amplification, nucleated cell counts were estimated. Some clones are missing from TCRdb's copy, which holds only in-frame ones; the method was immunoSEQ multiplex PCR. V and J calls and clone size are as listed in that table; D and trimming were resolved from the DNA. The repertoire holds some 140,000 clones, with roughly four fifths as singletons. Germline loops: CDR1 SGHNT, CDR2 YYREEE (reference sequence). This CDR3 has 14 residues. V lost 0 bases to trimming and J lost 6 bases, with 11 bases between them. The chain is built from TRBV5-4 and TRBJ2-3, with TRBD2 as a possible D gene (6 bases). The sample was peripheral blood. The sequence came from a man older than 75 with acute or convalescent COVID-19. The CDR3 DNA sequence: TGTGCCAGCAGCTTGGCCTTGGGAGGCGATACGCAGTATTTT. This sequence encodes CASSLALGGDTQYF.